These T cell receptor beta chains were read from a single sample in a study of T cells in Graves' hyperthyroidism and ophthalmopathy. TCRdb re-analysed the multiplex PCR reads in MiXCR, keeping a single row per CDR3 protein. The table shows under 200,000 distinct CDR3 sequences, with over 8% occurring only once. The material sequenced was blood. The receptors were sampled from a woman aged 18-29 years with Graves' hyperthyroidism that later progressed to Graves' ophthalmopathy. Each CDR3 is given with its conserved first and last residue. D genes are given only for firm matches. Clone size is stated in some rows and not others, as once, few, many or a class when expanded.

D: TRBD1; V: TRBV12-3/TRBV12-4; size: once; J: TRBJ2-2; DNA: TGTGCCAGCAGTTCCCACCGTAGGATGGACAGGGAAAACACCGGGGAGCTGTTTTTT; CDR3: CASSSHRRMDRENTGELFF
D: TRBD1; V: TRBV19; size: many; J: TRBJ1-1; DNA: TGTGCCAGTAGTATTCTGGGAACAGGGGGCACTGAAGCTTTCTTT; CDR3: CASSILGTGGTEAFF
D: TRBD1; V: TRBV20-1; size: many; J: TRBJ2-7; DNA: TGCAGTGCTAGGCCAGCCAGGGGGAACTACGAGCAGTACTTC; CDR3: CSARPARGNYEQYF
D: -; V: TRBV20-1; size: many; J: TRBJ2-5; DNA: TGCAGTGCTACCCGTCCCACGGAGACCCAGTACTTC; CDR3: CSATRPTETQYF
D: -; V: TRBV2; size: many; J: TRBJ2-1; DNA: TGTGCCAGCAACCGGGTTGACTCCTACAATGAGCAGTTCTTC; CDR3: CASNRVDSYNEQFF
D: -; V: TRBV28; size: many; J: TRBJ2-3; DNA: TGTGCCAGCAGCCTTGGGTACTTGGGCCAAGGCACAGATACGCAGTATTTT; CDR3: CASSLGYLGQGTDTQYF
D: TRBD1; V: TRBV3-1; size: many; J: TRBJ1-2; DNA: TGTGCCAGCAGCCTGGGGACAGGTGGCTACACCTTC; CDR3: CASSLGTGGYTF
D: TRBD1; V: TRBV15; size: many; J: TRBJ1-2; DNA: TGTGCCACCAGCAGATCGGGACAGGGGTATGGCTACACCTTC; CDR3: CATSRSGQGYGYTF
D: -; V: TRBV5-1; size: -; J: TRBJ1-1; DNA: TGCGCCAGCAGCTTGATGGGGACTAGCACTGAAGCTTTCTTT; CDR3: CASSLMGTSTEAFF
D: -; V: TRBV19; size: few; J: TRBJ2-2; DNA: TGTGCCAGTAGTATTGCTCGGGGCACCGGGGAGCTGTTTTTT; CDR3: CASSIARGTGELFF
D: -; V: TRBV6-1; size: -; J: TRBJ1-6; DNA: TGTGCCAGCAGTGAAGCGCGGGGAGTTTGGAATTCACCCCTCCACTTT; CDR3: CASSEARGVWNSPLHF
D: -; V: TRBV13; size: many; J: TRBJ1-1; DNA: TGTGCCAGCAGCTCGCCAGGATGGAACACTGAAGCTTTCTTT; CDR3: CASSSPGWNTEAFF
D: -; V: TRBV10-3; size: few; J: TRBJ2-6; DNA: TGTGCCATTACCAGGGACTCTGGGGCCAACGTCCTGACTTTC; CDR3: CAITRDSGANVLTF
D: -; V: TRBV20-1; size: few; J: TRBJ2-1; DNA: TGCAGTGCTAGAGATCCCGAAGAATATGAGCAGTTCTTC; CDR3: CSARDPEEYEQFF
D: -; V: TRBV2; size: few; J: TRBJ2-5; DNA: TGTGCCAGCAGTGAAACCGCGGGGCTAGAGACCCAGTACTTC; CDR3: CASSETAGLETQYF
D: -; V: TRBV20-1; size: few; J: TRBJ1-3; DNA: TGCAGTGCTAGAGATTCCTATTCTCCACATGGAAACACCATATATTTT; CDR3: CSARDSYSPHGNTIYF
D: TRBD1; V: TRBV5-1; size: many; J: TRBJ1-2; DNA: TGCGCCAGCAGCCGGACAGGGGGCGAGAACTATGGCTACACCTTC; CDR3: CASSRTGGENYGYTF
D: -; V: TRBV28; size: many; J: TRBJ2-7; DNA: TGTGCCAGCAGTTTATTTGGGCAGACGTACGAGCAGTACTTC; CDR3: CASSLFGQTYEQYF
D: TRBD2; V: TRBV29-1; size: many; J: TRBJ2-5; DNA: TGCAGCGTTGAGGGACTAGCGGGACCCGTTGCCCAAGAGACCCAGTACTTC; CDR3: CSVEGLAGPVAQETQYF
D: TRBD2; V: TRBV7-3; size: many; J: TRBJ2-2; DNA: TGTGCCAGCAGGTCCGGGACTAGCGCCGTCGGGGAGCTGTTTTTT; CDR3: CASRSGTSAVGELFF
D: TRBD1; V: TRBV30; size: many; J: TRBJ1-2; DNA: TGTGCCTCCACCCCCGCGGACAGGGGGCATGGCTACACCTTC; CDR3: CASTPADRGHGYTF
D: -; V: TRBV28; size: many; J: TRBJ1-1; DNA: TGTGCCAGCACCCGCGGGGGGCCCATGAACACTGAAGCTTTCTTT; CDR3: CASTRGGPMNTEAFF
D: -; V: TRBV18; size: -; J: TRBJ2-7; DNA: TGTGCCAGCTCACCTAGGGACGGCTTTTACGAGCAGTACTTC; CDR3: CASSPRDGFYEQYF
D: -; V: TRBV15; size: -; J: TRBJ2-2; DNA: TGTGCCACCAGCAGATCAAACACCGGGGAGCTGTTTTTT; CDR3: CATSRSNTGELFF
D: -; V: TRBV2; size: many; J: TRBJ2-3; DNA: TGTGCCAGCAGTGAAGGTCCCCAGGGACCTACACTGGCAGATACGCAGTATTTT; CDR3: CASSEGPQGPTLADTQYF
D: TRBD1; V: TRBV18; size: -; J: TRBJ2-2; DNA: TGTGCCAGCTCACCCCGACCCGACAGGGACGGGGACACCGGGGAGCTGTTTTTT; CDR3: CASSPRPDRDGDTGELFF
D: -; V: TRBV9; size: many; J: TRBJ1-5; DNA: TGTGCCAGCAGCGCGGACTCTTCTAATCAGCCCCAGCATTTT; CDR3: CASSADSSNQPQHF
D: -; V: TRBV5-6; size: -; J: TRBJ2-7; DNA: TGTGCCAGCAGCCAAGGGCCAGGGGTGTCCTACGAGCAGTACTTC; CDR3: CASSQGPGVSYEQYF
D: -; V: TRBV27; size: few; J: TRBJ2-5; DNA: TGTGCCAGCAGTTCTCTGTTTCGGACCAAAACCGAGCAAGAGACCCAGTACTTC; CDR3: CASSSLFRTKTEQETQYF